This TCR beta chain was sequenced in a study of response to subunit inactivated influenza vaccine. This clonotype came up a few times. No antigen is known for it. Deletions cut 6 bases from V and 0 bases from J, with 21 bases between. CDR3 size: 18 residues. Findings of the study overall: It was the authors' suggestion that each seasonal influenza vaccination recruits few new T cells.

TCRdb re-called the RT-PCR reads through MiXCR, storing one row per CDR3 protein. The table records around 520,000 distinct CDR3 sequences, 10% to 15% of them present only once. This chain joins TRBV12-3 or TRBV12-4 and TRBJ2-4; D is perhaps TRBD1 (5 bases). This TCR was recovered from a man aged 50 to 59 who received an inactivated influenza vaccine. The input for sequencing was PBMCs from blood, taken on the day of vaccination. In DNA form, the CDR3 reads TGTGCCAGCAGCCCACCCCGAACAGGCTTGGGAGCCAAAAACATTCAGTACTTC. Protein: CASSPPRTGLGAKNIQYF.